What follows is one TCR beta chain and its context. Since all of the isolated RNA was reverse transcribed, expressed TCRB transcripts were what got sequenced. The method was immunoSEQ multiplex PCR; TCRdb's version includes in-frame clones alone and lacks a portion of them. The repertoire holds hundreds of thousands of clones, with around 14% as singletons. Losses at the gene ends were 7 bases for V and 3 bases for J; bases not matched to a gene: 1. Germline-derived CDR1 and CDR2 are LNHDA and SQIVND (reference sequence). The CDR3 is 12 amino acids. This entry is derived from a study of beta chain features in type 1 diabetes.

Input material: naive CD4+ T cells from blood. This receptor was identified in a woman between 40 and 55 years old in good health. V gene TRBV19 combines with J gene TRBJ2-7, with 9 nucleotides matching TRBD1. The CDR3 nucleotides are TGTGCCAGTATGGACAGGGGCTACGAGCAGTACTTC. It translates to CASMDRGYEQYF.